This TCR beta chain was profiled in a study of cytomegalovirus exposure and HLA in healthy donors. Findings and limits, study-wide: TCR sequences were mostly rare, though some public TCRs occurred in many donors. Researchers reported from a later analysis that most CMV-associated TCR beta chains appeared HLA-restricted.

Vbeta (60) and Jbeta (13) primers were used in the PCR. Measured with immunoSEQ multiplex PCR; TCRdb has only the in-frame clones, and not every one. This sample has 95,000 to 150,000 clones; over 65% occur once, and the top ten carry 20%. About this clone itself: Antigen specificity is unknown.

In nominal health when sampled, donors likely had unrecorded immune exposures nonetheless. The CDR3 is made up of 14 amino acids. Germline V gene sequence: CDR1 SGHVS, CDR2 FNYEAQ. V lost 5 bases and J lost 6; bases outside the gene matches: 8. This sequence joins TRBV7-6 and TRBJ1-1, with 8 bases aligning to TRBD1. The TCR was taken from a man younger than 30 in good health and CMV-seropositive. Sequences were obtained from PBMCs. The CDR3 region is CASSPTGGTSEAFF. CDR3 DNA sequence: TGTGCCAGCAGCCCAACAGGGGGAACTTCTGAAGCTTTCTTT.